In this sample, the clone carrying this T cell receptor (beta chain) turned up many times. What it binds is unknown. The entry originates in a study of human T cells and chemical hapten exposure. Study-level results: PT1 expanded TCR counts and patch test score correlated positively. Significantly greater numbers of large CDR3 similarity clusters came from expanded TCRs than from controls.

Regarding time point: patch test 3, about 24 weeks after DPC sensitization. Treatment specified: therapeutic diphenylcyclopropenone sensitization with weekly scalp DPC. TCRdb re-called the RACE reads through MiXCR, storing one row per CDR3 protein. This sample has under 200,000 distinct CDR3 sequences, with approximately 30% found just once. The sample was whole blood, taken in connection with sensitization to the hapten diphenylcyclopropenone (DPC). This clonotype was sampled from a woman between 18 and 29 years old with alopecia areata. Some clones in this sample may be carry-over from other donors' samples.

In DNA, the CDR3 is TGCGCCAGCAGCCAAGGCTTCTATAGGGAAAAACTGTTTTTT. It codes for CASSQGFYREKLFF. V gene TRBV4-1 combines with J gene TRBJ1-4, with D unclear. Germline assignment: CDR1 MGHRA and CDR2 YSYEKL. V was trimmed by 1 base and J by 8 bases, leaving 11 bases between them. The CDR3 contains 14 residues.